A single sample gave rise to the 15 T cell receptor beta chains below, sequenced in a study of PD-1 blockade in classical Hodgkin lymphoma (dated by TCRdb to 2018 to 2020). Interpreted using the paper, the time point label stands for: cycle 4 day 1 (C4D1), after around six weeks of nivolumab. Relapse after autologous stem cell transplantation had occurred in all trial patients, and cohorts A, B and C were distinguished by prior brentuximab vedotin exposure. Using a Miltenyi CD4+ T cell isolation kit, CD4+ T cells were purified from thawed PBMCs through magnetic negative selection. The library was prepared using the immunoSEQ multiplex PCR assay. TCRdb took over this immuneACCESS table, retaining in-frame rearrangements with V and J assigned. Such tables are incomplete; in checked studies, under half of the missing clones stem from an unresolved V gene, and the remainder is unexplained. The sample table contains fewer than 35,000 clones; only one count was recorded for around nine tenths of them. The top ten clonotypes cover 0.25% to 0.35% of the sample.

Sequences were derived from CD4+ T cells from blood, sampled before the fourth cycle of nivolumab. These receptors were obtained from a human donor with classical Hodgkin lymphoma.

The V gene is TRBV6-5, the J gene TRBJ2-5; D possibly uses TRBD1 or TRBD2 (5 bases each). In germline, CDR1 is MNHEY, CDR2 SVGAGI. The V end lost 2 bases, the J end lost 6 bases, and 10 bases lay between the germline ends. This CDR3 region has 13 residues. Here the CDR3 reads CASSYEGFQTQYF. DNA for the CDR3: TGTGCCAGCAGTTACGAGGGGTTTCAGACCCAGTACTTC.

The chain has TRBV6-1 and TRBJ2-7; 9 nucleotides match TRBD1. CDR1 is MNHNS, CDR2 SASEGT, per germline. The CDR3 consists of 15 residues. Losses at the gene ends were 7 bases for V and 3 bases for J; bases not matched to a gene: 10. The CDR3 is CASTATGTGSYEQYF. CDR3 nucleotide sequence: TGTGCCAGCACCGCAACCGGGACAGGGAGCTACGAGCAGTACTTC.

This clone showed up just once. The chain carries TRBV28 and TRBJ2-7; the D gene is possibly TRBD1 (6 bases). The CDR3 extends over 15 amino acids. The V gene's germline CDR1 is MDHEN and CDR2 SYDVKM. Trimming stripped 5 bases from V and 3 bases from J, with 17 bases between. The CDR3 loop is CASSPQGLGIYEQYF. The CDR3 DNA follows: TGTGCCAGCAGTCCCCAGGGGCTTGGGATCTACGAGCAGTACTTC.

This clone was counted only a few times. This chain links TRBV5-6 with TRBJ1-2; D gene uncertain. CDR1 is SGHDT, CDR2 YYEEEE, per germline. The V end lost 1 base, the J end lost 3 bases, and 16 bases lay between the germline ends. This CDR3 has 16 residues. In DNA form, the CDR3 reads TGTGCCAGCAGCTTGATAAAAAGGGCCCGGGACTATGGCTACACCTTC. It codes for CASSLIKRARDYGYTF.

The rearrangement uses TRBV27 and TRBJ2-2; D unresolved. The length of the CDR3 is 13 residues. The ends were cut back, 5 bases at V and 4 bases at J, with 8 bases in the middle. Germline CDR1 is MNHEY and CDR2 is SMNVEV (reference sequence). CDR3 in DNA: TGTGCCAGCAGTGGGATCACCACCGGGGAGCTGTTTTTT. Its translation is CASSGITTGELFF.

CDR3 DNA sequence: TGTGCCAGAACAACAGGGGGCTCTGGAAACACCATATATTTT. Protein: CARTTGGSGNTIYF. The chain employs TRBV6-4 and TRBJ1-3, with 8 bases identical to TRBD1. The germline V gene has CDR1 MRHNA and CDR2 SNTAGT. The V segment lost 9 bases and the J segment 0 bases; nucleotides outside the gene matches: 4. This CDR3 has 14 amino acids.

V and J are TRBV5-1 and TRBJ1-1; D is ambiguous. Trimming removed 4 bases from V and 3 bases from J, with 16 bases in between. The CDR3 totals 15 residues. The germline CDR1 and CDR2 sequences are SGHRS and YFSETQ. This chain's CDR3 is CASSLSTNLDTEAFF. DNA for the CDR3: TGCGCCAGCAGCCTATCTACTAACTTGGACACTGAAGCTTTCTTT.

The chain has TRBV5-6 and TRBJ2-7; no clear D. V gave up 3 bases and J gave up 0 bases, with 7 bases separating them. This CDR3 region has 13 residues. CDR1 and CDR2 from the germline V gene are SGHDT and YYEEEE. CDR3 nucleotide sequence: TGTGCCAGCAGCTCCCCTGGCTCCTACGAGCAGTACTTC. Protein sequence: CASSSPGSYEQYF.

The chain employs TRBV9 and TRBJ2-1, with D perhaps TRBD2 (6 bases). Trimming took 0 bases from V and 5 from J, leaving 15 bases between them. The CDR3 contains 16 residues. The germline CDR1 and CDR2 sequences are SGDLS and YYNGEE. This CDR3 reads CASSVGSGVIDNEQFF. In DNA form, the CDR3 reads TGTGCCAGCAGCGTAGGGTCGGGAGTGATCGACAATGAGCAGTTCTTC.

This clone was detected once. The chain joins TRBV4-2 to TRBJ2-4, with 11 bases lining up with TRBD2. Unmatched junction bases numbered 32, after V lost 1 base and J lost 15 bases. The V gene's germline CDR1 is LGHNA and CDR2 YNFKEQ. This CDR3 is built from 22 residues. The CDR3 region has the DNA TGTGCCAGCAGCCAAGTTTCTAAGGCTTCCGCCCATCAAGGGACTAGCGGCCTAGTGCGGTACTTC. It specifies CASSQVSKASAHQGTSGLVRYF.

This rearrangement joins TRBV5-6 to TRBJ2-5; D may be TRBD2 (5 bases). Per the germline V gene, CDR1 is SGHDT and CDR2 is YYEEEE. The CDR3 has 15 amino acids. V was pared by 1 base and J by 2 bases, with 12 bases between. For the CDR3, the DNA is TGTGCCAGCAGCTTGCCAACTAGACTTCAAGAGACCCAGTACTTC. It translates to CASSLPTRLQETQYF. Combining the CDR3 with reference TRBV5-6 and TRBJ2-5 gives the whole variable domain DAGVTQSPTHLIKTRGQQVTLRCSPKSGHDTVSWYQQALGQGPQFIFQYYEEEERQRGNFPDRFSGHQFPNYSSELNVNALLLGDSALYLCASSLPTRLQETQYFGPGTRLLVL.

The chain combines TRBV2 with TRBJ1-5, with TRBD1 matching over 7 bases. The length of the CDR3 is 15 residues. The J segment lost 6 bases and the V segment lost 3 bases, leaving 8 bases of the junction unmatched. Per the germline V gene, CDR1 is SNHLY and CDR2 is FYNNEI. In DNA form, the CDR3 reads TGTGCCAGCAGTGAGGGTCAGGGGGAGAGTCAGCCCCAGCATTTT. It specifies CASSEGQGESQPQHF.

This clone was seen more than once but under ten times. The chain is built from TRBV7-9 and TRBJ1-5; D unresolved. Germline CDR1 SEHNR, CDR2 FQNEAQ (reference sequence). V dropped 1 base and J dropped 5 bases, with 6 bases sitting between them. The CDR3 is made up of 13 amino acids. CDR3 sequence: CASSLERDQPQHF. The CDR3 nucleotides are TGTGCCAGCAGCTTAGAAAGGGATCAGCCCCAGCATTTT.

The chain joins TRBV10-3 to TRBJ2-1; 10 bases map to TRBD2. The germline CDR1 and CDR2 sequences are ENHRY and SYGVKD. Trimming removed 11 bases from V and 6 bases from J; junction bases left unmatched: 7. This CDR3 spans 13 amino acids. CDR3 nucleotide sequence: TGTGCCTCTTCCGGGACTAGCGTCAATGAGCAGTTCTTC. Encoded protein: CASSGTSVNEQFF.

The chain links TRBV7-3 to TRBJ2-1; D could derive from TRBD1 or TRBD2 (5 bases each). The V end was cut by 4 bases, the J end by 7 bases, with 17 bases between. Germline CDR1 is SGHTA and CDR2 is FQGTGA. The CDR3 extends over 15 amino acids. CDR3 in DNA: TGTGCCAGCAGCTCCGGCCGGGACGCCTCTAATGAGCAGTTCTTC. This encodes CASSSGRDASNEQFF.